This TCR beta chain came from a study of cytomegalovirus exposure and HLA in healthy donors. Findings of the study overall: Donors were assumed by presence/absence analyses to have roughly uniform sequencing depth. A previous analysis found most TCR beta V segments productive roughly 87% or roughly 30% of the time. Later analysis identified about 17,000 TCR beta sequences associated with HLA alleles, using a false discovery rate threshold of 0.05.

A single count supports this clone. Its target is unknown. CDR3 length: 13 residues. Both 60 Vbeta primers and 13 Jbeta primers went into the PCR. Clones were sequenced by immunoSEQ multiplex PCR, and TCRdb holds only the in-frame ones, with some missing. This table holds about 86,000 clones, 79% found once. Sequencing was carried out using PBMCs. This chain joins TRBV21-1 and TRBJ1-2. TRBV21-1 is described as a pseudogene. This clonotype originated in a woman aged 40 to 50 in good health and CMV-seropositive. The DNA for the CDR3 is TGTGCCAGCAGCAAAGACGGGGGGAGAGGCTACACCTTC. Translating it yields CASSKDGGRGYTF.